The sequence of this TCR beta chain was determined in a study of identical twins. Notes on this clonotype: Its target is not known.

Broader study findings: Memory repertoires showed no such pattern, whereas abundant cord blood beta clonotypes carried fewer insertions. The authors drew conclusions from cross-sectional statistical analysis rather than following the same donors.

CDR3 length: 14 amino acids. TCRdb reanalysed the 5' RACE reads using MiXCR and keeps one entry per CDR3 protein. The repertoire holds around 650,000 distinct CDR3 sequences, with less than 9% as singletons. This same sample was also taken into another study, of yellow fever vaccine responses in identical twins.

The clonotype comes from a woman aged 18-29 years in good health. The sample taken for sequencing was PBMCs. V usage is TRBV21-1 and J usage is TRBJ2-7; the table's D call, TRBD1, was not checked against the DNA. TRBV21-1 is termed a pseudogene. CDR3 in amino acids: CASSRDRFSYEQYF. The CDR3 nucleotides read TGTGCCAGCAGCAGGGACAGGTTCTCCTACGAGCAGTACTTC.